This TCR beta chain was found in a study of identical twins. Germline assignment: CDR1 LGHDT and CDR2 YNNKEL (reference sequence). V lost 1 base and J lost 7, with 14 bases in between. CDR3 size: 14 residues. TCRdb processed the 5' RACE reads anew with MiXCR; each CDR3 protein has one entry. The profile shows about 720,000 distinct CDR3 sequences, 18% of them singletons. These data are also associated with another study on T cells expressing NK-cell markers. That work states: Most of the eight sequenced donors tested HCMV-seropositive; one tested seronegative. Dominance of the CD3+CD56-NKG2C+ fraction by these clonotypes also held in a handful of donors. Expanded NKG2C+ T cell clones had unclear HCMV specificity.

Sequenced material: PBMCs. J is TRBJ2-7 and V is TRBV3-1; unclear D gene. This clonotype originated in a young woman in good health. The CDR3 DNA reads as TGTGCCAGCAGCCAAGGGGCTAGGAGCGTGGAGCAGTACTTC. Protein product: CASSQGARSVEQYF.